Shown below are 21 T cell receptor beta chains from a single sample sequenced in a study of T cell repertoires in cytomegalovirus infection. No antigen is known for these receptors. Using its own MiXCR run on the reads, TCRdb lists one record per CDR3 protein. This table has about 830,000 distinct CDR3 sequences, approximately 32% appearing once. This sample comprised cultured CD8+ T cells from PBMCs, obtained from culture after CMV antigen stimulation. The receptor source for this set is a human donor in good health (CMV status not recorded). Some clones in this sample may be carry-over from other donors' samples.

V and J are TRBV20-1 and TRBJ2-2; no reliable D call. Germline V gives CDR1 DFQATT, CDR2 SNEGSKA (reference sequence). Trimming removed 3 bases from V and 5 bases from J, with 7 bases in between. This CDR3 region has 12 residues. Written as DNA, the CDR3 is TGCAGTGCTAGGGTTGAGACCGGGGAGCTGTTTTTT. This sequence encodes CSARVETGELFF.

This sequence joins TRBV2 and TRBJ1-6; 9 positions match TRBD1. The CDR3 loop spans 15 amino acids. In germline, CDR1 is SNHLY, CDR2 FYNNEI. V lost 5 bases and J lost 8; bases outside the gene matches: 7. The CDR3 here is CASSTSRDRDSPLHF. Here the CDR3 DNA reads TGTGCCAGCAGTACTTCCCGGGACAGGGATTCACCCCTCCACTTT.

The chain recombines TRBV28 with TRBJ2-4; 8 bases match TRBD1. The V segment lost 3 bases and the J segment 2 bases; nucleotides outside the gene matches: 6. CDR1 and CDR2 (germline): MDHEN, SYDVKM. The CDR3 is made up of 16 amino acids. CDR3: CASSLYQGATKNIQYF. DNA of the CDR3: TGTGCCAGCAGTTTGTACCAGGGGGCTACCAAAAACATTCAGTACTTC.

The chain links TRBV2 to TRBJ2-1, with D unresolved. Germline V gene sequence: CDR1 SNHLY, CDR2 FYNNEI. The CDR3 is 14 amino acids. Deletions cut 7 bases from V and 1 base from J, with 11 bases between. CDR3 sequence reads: CASTETMSYNEQFF. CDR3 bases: TGTGCCAGCACGGAGACAATGTCCTACAATGAGCAGTTCTTC.

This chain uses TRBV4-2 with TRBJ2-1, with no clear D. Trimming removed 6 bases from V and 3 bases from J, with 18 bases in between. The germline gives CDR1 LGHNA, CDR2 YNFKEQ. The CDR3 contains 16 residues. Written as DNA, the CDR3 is TGTGCCAGCAGGACAACCGTAGGATCTGACTACAATGAGCAGTTCTTC. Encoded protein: CASRTTVGSDYNEQFF.

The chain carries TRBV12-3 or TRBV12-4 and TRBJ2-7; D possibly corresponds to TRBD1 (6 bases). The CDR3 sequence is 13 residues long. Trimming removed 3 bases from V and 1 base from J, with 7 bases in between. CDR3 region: CASSFDRSYEQYV. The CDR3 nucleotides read TGTGCCAGCAGTTTCGACAGGTCCTACGAGCAGTACGTC.

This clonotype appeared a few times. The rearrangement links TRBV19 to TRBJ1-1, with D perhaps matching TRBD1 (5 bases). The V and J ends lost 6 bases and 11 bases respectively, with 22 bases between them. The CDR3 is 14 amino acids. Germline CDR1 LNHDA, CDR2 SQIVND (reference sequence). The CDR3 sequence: CASRLGPPNAFAFF. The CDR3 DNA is TGTGCCAGTAGATTGGGACCGCCGAACGCGTTCGCTTTCTTT.

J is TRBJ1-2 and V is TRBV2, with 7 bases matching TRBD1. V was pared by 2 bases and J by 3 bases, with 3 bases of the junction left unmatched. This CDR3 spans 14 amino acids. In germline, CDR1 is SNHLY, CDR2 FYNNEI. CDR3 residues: CASSEQGGDYGYTF. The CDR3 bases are TGTGCCAGCAGTGAACAGGGGGGCGACTATGGCTACACCTTC.

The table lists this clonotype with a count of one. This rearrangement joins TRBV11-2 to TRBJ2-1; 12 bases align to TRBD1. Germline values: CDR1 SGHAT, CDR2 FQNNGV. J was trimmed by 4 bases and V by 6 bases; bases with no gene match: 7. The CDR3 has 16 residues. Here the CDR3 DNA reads TGTGCCAGCAGTTTCTGGGACAGGGGGCGTTACAATGAGCAGTTCTTC. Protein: CASSFWDRGRYNEQFF.

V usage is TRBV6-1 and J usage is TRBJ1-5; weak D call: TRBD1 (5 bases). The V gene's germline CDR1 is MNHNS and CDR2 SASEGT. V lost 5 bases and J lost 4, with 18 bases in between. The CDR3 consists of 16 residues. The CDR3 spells CASSPKPRVLNQPQHF. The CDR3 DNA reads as TGTGCCAGCAGTCCCAAACCCAGGGTGTTGAATCAGCCCCAGCATTTT.

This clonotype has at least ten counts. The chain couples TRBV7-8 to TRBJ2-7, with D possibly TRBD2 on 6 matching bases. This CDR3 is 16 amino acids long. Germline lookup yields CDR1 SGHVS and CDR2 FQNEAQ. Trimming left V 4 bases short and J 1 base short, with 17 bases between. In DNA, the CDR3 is TGTGCCAGCAGCTCAGTCGTGCGGGGCAAGTCCTACGAGCAGTACGTC. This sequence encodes CASSSVVRGKSYEQYV.

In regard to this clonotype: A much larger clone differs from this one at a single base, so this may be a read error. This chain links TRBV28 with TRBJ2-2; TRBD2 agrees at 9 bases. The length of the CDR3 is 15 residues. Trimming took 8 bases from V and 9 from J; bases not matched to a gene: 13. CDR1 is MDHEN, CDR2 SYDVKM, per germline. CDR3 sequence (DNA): TGTGCCAGCCGCAAACAGGCGGGGGGGCACCGGGAGCTGTTTTTT. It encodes CASRKQAGGHRELFF.

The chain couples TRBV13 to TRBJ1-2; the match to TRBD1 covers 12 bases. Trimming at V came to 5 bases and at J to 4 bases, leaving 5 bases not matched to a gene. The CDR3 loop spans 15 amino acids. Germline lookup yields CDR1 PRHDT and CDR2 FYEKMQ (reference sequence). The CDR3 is CASSTGQGATYGYTF. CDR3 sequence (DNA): TGTGCCAGCAGCACGGGACAGGGGGCGACCTATGGCTACACCTTC. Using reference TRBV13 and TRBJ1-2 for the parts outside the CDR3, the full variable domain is AAGVIQSPRHLIKEKRETATLKCYPIPRHDTVYWYQQGPGQDPQFLISFYEKMQSDKGSIPDRFSAQQFSDYHSELNMSSLELGDSALYFCASSTGQGATYGYTFGSGTRLTVV.

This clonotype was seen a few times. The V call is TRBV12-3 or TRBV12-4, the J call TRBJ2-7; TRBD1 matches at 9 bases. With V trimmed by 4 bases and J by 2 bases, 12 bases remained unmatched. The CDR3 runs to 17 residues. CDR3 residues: CASSSSLDRGEAYEQYF. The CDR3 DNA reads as TGTGCCAGCAGTTCAAGCCTGGACAGGGGAGAAGCCTACGAGCAGTACTTC.

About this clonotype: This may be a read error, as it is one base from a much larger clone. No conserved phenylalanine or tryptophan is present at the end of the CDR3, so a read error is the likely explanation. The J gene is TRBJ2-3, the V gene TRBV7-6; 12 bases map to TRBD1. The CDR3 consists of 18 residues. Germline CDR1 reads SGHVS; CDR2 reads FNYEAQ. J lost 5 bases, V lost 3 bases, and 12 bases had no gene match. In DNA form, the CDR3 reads TGTGCCAGCAGCTTCCGATCGGGGACAGGGGGCATAGTAGATACGCAGTATTCT. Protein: CASSFRSGTGGIVDTQYS.

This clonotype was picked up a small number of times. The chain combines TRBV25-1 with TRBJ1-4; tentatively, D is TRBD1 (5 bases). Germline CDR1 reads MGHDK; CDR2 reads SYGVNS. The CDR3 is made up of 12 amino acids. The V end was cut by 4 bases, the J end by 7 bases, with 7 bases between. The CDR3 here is CASSGQFEKLFF. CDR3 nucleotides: TGTGCCAGCAGTGGACAGTTTGAAAAACTGTTTTTT.

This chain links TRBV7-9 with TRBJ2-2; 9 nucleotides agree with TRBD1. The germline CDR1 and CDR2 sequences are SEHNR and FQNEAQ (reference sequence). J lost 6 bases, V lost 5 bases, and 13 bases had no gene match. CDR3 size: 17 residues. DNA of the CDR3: TGTGCCAGCAGCACATCACCTGGGACAGGGCCATCCGGGGAGCTGTTTTTT. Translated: CASSTSPGTGPSGELFF.

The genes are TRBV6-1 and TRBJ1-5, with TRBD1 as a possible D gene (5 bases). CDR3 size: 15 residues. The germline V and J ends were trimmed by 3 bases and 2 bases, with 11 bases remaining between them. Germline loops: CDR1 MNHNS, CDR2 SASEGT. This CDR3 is CASSDWGEGNQPQHF. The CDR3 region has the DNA TGTGCCAGCAGTGATTGGGGGGAGGGCAATCAGCCCCAGCATTTT.

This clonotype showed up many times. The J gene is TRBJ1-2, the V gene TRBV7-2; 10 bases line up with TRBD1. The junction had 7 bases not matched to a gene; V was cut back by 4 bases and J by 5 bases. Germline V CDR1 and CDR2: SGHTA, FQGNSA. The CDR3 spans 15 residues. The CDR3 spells CASSSTGGAGYGYTF. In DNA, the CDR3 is TGTGCCAGCAGCTCGACAGGGGGCGCAGGGTATGGCTACACCTTC.

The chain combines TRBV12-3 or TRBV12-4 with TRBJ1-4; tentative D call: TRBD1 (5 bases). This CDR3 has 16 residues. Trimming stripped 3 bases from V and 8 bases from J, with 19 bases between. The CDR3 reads CASSFDSWSRQEKLFF. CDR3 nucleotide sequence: TGTGCCAGCAGTTTCGACTCTTGGAGCAGACAGGAAAAACTGTTTTTT.

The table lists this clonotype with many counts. The DNA of the CDR3 is TGTGCCAGCAGCTTAGGGGTTGGGACAGGGTACTACAATGAGCAGTTCTTC. It is translated as CASSLGVGTGYYNEQFF. The V gene is TRBV7-8, the J gene TRBJ2-1; 9 nucleotides line up with TRBD1. V lost 1 base and J lost 3; bases outside the gene matches: 7. Germline CDR1 reads SGHVS; CDR2 reads FQNEAQ. This CDR3 spans 17 amino acids.